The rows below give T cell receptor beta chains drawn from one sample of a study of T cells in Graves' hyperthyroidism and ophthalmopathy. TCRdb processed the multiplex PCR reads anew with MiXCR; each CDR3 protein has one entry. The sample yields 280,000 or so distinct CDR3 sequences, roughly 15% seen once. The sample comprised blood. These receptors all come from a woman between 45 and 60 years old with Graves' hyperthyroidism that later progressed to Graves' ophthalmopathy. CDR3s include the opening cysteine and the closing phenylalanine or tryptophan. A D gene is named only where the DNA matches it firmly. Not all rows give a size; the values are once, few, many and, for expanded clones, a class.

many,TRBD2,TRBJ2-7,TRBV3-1,CASSQVPLAGGPYEQYF,TGTGCCAGCAGCCAAGTTCCTCTAGCGGGAGGGCCCTACGAGCAGTACTTC
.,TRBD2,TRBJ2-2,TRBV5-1,CASTDSGRVDTGELFF,TGCGCCAGCACGGATAGCGGGAGGGTCGACACCGGGGAGCTGTTTTTT
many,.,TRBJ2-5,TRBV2,CASSVVFQETQYF,TGTGCCAGCAGTGTAGTCTTCCAAGAGACCCAGTACTTC
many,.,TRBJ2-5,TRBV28,CASWGASQETQYF,TGTGCCAGCTGGGGAGCTAGCCAAGAGACCCAGTACTTC
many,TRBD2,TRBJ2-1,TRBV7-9,CASSFRTSGSNEQFF,TGTGCCAGCAGCTTCCGGACTAGCGGGAGCAATGAGCAGTTCTTC
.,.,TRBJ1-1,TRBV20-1,CSARDFAAGTQAEAFF,TGCAGTGCTAGAGATTTCGCGGCAGGAACTCAGGCTGAAGCTTTCTTT
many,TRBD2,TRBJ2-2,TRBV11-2,CASSILAGVTYGELFF,TGTGCCAGCAGCATCCTAGCGGGAGTGACATACGGGGAGCTGTTTTTT
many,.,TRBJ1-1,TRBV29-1,CSVAVNRQNTEAFF,TGCAGCGTTGCTGTCAACAGGCAGAACACTGAAGCTTTCTTT
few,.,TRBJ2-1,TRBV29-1,CSVYLYNEQFF,TGCAGCGTCTACTTGTACAATGAGCAGTTCTTC
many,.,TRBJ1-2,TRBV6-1,CASRIPGGTGYGYTF,TGTGCCAGCAGGATCCCTGGGGGGACGGGCTATGGCTACACCTTC